The 23 T cell receptor beta chains given below trace back to one sample, sequenced in a study of beta chain features in type 1 diabetes. Study-wide results and limits: All four CD4+ subsets of Type 1 diabetes patients contained TCRB CDR3s that were moderately but significantly shorter.

These receptors' antigens are unknown. Every bit of the isolated RNA underwent reverse transcription, so sequencing read expressed TCRB transcripts. Here immunoSEQ multiplex PCR was the method, and the copy in TCRdb shows in-frame clones only, minus some. Altogether around 340,000 clones are present, around 8.5% being singletons, with the ten largest covering 1%. What was sequenced was central memory CD4+ T cells from blood. The receptors originated from a man aged 25-45 years with type 1 diabetes.

This clone was counted only a few times. V and J are TRBV6-1 and TRBJ2-7, with 9 bases matching TRBD2. Germline loops: CDR1 MNHNS, CDR2 SASEGT. The CDR3 has 14 residues. With 8 bases clipped from V and 3 bases from J, the junction kept 8 bases outside the gene matches. CDR3 region: CASQDSGGYYEQYF. The CDR3 nucleotides are TGTGCCAGCCAAGATAGCGGGGGCTACTACGAGCAGTACTTC.

This clone was observed a handful of times. The same CDR3 can be traced to other DNA sequences in this sample. The chain recombines TRBV18 with TRBJ2-7, with TRBD1 matching over 7 bases. Germline V CDR1 and CDR2: KGHSH, LQKENI. V gave up 3 bases and J gave up 2 bases; unmatched junction bases: 4. The CDR3 runs to 14 residues. In nucleotides, the CDR3 is TGTGCCAGCTCACCTCGACAGGGTACCTACGAGCAGTACTTC. Protein product: CASSPRQGTYEQYF.

This clone was detected only a few times. The V and J genes are TRBV18 and TRBJ1-6, with 8 bases aligning to TRBD1. The ends lost 9 bases at V and 10 bases at J; junction bases unmatched: 8. The CDR3 has 13 residues. Germline-derived CDR1 and CDR2 are KGHSH and LQKENI. CDR3 DNA: TGTGCCAGTAAAGGACAGGGCGACTCACCCCTCCACTTT. Encoded protein: CASKGQGDSPLHF.

This clone has at least ten counts. The CDR3 DNA reads TGTGCCAGCAGTTCCCCTCGGGACGGATACACAGATACGCAGTATTTT. Its translation is CASSSPRDGYTDTQYF. The chain links TRBV6-6 to TRBJ2-3; D is perhaps TRBD1 or TRBD2 (5 bases each). Germline CDR1 reads MNHNY; CDR2 reads SVGAGI (reference sequence). Trimming removed 4 bases from V and 2 bases from J, with 16 bases in between. This CDR3 has 16 residues.

This clone turned up a few times. The germline gene is not matched at one end of the junction; a read error may be the cause. The chain joins TRBV30 to TRBJ1-4; D is unresolved. The CDR3 runs to 10 residues. Germline lookup yields CDR1 GTSNPN and CDR2 SVGIG (reference sequence). The CDR3 here is CALSSEKLFF. In nucleotides, the CDR3 is TGTGCCTTGAGTAGTGAAAAACTGTTTTTT.

This clone has just a few counts. The V call is TRBV11-3, the J call TRBJ1-1; D remains unclear. V lost 6 bases to trimming and J lost 1 base, with 9 bases between them. The germline V gene has CDR1 SGHNT and CDR2 YENEEA. The CDR3 is made up of 13 amino acids. The CDR3 region is CASSRDTNTEAFF. In DNA, the CDR3 is TGTGCCAGCAGTCGGGATACGAACACTGAAGCTTTCTTT.

This clone was found a few times. V gene TRBV5-1 combines with J gene TRBJ2-7; no reliable D call. The CDR3 runs 13 residues. The germline gives CDR1 SGHRS, CDR2 YFSETQ. V shed 0 bases and J shed 7 bases, with 11 bases lying between them. The CDR3: CASSLAELREQYF. The DNA for the CDR3 is TGCGCCAGCAGCTTGGCGGAGCTACGAGAGCAGTACTTC.

This clone was seen only a few times. The chain is built from TRBV7-2 and TRBJ2-2, with a weak D call TRBD2 (6 bases). The CDR3 length is 16 residues. V lost 5 bases and J 4 bases, leaving 17 bases between the germline ends. Germline values: CDR1 SGHTA, CDR2 FQGNSA. The CDR3 spells CASSPQAGYSTGELFF. In DNA form, the CDR3 reads TGTGCCAGCAGCCCTCAAGCGGGCTACTCCACCGGGGAGCTGTTTTTT. The complete variable domain, with remaining parts taken from reference TRBV7-2 and TRBJ2-2, reads GAGVSQSPSNKVTEKGKDVELRCDPISGHTALYWYRQSLGQGLEFLIYFQGNSAPDKSGLPSDRFSAERTGGSVSTLTIQRTQQEDSAVYLCASSPQAGYSTGELFFGEGSRLTVL.

This chain joins TRBV7-9 and TRBJ1-2; possible D gene TRBD1, 5 bases. V was shortened by 4 bases and J by 4 bases, with 13 bases between the two germline ends. Germline V gene data show CDR1 as SEHNR and CDR2 as FQNEAQ (reference sequence). The CDR3 sequence is 14 residues long. This CDR3 is CASSSSTGGYGYTF. The DNA of the CDR3 is TGTGCCAGCAGCTCGAGTACGGGGGGCTATGGCTACACCTTC.

The sample holds a few counts of this clone. This chain links TRBV29-1 with TRBJ2-1, with D hard to call. CDR1 and CDR2 from the germline V gene are SQVTM and ANQGSEA. This CDR3 is 14 amino acids long. Trimming removed 5 bases at V and 0 bases at J, with 11 bases between. The CDR3 DNA follows: TGCAGCGTTCCAGCTTCGGGCTCCTACAATGAGCAGTTCTTC. It codes for CSVPASGSYNEQFF.

This clone was seen only a few times. This chain uses TRBV10-3 with TRBJ2-5, with TRBD1 identical over 7 bases. Germline assignment: CDR1 ENHRY and CDR2 SYGVKD. The length of the CDR3 is 13 residues. The ends lost 6 bases at V and 8 bases at J; junction bases unmatched: 9. This CDR3 is CAIRATGPDTQYF. The CDR3 nucleotides are TGTGCCATCAGGGCGACAGGGCCGGATACCCAGTACTTC.

Here the CDR3 reads CASSGPGQGFSYEQYF. The CDR3, as DNA: TGTGCCAGCAGTGGGCCCGGACAGGGCTTCTCCTACGAGCAGTACTTC. This chain links TRBV6-1 with TRBJ2-7; 8 bases match TRBD1. CDR1 and CDR2 (germline): MNHNS, SASEGT. CDR3 length: 16 residues. J was trimmed by 0 bases and V by 4 bases; bases with no gene match: 8.

A note on this clone: Additional DNA sequences in this sample encode the identical CDR3. The CDR3 loop is CASRSGGSSYNEQFF. The DNA for the CDR3 is TGTGCCAGCAGATCCGGGGGGAGCTCCTACAATGAGCAGTTCTTC. V gene TRBV27 combines with J gene TRBJ2-1; 7 bases are a match to TRBD2. Germline V lookup: CDR1 MNHEY, CDR2 SMNVEV (reference sequence). This CDR3 has 15 residues. V trimming: 6 bases; J trimming: 0 bases; junction bases outside the gene matches: 5.

CDR3: CASSLVGTWETQYF. In DNA form, the CDR3 reads TGTGCCAGCAGCTTAGTTGGGACCTGGGAGACCCAGTACTTC. The chain couples TRBV7-2 to TRBJ2-5; D may be TRBD1 or TRBD2 (5 bases each). The CDR3 length is 14 residues. Trimming pared 1 base from V and 5 bases from J, leaving 11 bases between. Germline V gives CDR1 SGHTA, CDR2 FQGNSA. Filled out from reference TRBV7-2 and TRBJ2-5, the complete variable domain reads GAGVSQSPSNKVTEKGKDVELRCDPISGHTALYWYRQSLGQGLEFLIYFQGNSAPDKSGLPSDRFSAERTGGSVSTLTIQRTQQEDSAVYLCASSLVGTWETQYFGPGTRLLVL.

This clone was seen a handful of times. CDR3 coding DNA: TGTGCCAGTAGGGCGAGAAGCGTCTATGGCTACACCTTC. Translating gives CASRARSVYGYTF. The J gene is TRBJ1-2, the V gene TRBV19; D is ambiguous. Trimming took off 6 bases at V and 4 bases at J, with 12 bases between the two ends. The CDR3 is 13 residues long. Germline CDR1 is LNHDA and CDR2 is SQIVND (reference sequence).

This chain joins TRBV20-1 and TRBJ2-3; D not resolved. The V gene lost 7 bases and the J gene lost 0 bases, with 5 bases spanning the gap. This CDR3 is 11 amino acids long. The germline V gene encodes CDR1 DFQATT and CDR2 SNEGSKA (reference sequence). The CDR3 bases are TGCAGTGGTGTGAGCACAGATACGCAGTATTTT. Protein product: CSGVSTDTQYF.

There are a few counts of this clone. The chain joins TRBV7-9 to TRBJ1-1; tentative D call: TRBD1 (6 bases). The CDR3 sequence is 14 residues long. Germline V gives CDR1 SEHNR, CDR2 FQNEAQ (reference sequence). The CDR3 DNA reads TGTGCTACACGCCTGGGGGCAGTTAACACTGAAGCTTTCTTT. The encoded protein is CATRLGAVNTEAFF. Using reference TRBV7-9 and TRBJ1-1 for the parts outside the CDR3, the full variable domain is DTGVSQNPRHKITKRGQNVTFRCDPISEHNRLYWYRQTLGQGPEFLTYFQNEAQLEKSRLLSDRFSAERPKGSFSTLEIQRTEQGDSAMYLCATRLGAVNTEAFFGQGTRLTVV.

This clone has a handful of counts. The rearrangement links TRBV29-1 to TRBJ2-2; TRBD1 matches 9 bases. The V gene's germline CDR1 is SQVTM and CDR2 ANQGSEA. V lost 6 bases and J lost 5; bases outside the gene matches: 7. The CDR3 runs 14 residues. In DNA, the CDR3 is TGCAGCGTATCCGGGACAGGGTATACCGGGGAGCTGTTTTTT. Amino acid sequence: CSVSGTGYTGELFF.

This clone was seen only a few times. This CDR3 is also generated by other DNA sequences in the sample. The DNA for the CDR3 is TGTGCCACCAGCAGGGACCTGTATGGCTACACCTTC. Residues: CATSRDLYGYTF. This chain connects TRBV15 to TRBJ1-2; D not resolved. This CDR3 comprises 12 residues. Trimming left V 3 bases short and J 5 bases short, with 7 bases between. Germline CDR1 is LNHNV and CDR2 is YYDKDF (reference sequence).

This chain uses TRBV7-2 with TRBJ2-5; D may correspond to TRBD1 or TRBD2 (5 bases each). The CDR3 is 15 amino acids. V shed 0 bases and J shed 4 bases, with 12 bases lying between them. Per germline, CDR1 SGHTA and CDR2 FQGNSA. The CDR3 protein is CASSLALGARETQYF. The DNA of the CDR3 is TGTGCCAGCAGCTTAGCTCTCGGGGCACGAGAGACCCAGTACTTC.

V is TRBV21-1 and J is TRBJ2-7. TRBV21-1 is assigned pseudogene status. The CDR3 has 13 amino acids. The CDR3 DNA sequence: TGTGCCAGCAGCCTTAGGCCCTCCTACGAGCAGTACTTC. It encodes CASSLRPSYEQYF.

This clone was seen more than once but under ten times. V is TRBV27 and J is TRBJ1-2, with a weak D call TRBD1 (6 bases). The CDR3 sequence is 14 residues long. V lost 6 bases to trimming and J lost 4 bases, with 15 bases between them. Per germline, CDR1 MNHEY and CDR2 SMNVEV (reference sequence). Here the CDR3 reads CASRGKQGLYGYTF. As DNA, the CDR3 is TGTGCCAGCAGAGGAAAACAGGGCCTCTATGGCTACACCTTC.

This clone was observed a few times. The chain is built from TRBV7-2 and TRBJ2-2; the match to TRBD2 covers 8 bases. From germline, CDR1 is SGHTA and CDR2 FQGNSA. This CDR3 comprises 16 residues. Trimming at V came to 3 bases and at J to 3 bases, leaving 6 bases not matched to a gene. The CDR3 loop is CASSLAGGLDTGELFF. Written as DNA, the CDR3 is TGTGCCAGCAGCTTGGCGGGGGGTCTGGACACCGGGGAGCTGTTTTTT. Full variable domain (outside the CDR3, taken from reference TRBV7-2 and TRBJ2-2): GAGVSQSPSNKVTEKGKDVELRCDPISGHTALYWYRQSLGQGLEFLIYFQGNSAPDKSGLPSDRFSAERTGGSVSTLTIQRTQQEDSAVYLCASSLAGGLDTGELFFGEGSRLTVL.